This T cell receptor beta chain was identified during a study of blood T cell repertoires in COVID-19. The CDR3 is 14 residues long. Trimming pared 4 bases from V and 4 bases from J, leaving 14 bases between. Germline CDR1 is GTSNPN and CDR2 is SVGIG (reference sequence). Recruited during active infection, patients (from Seattle) were subsequently followed longitudinally. The data were produced by immunoSEQ multiplex PCR, yet TCRdb's version contains in-frame clones alone and is incomplete. There are some 200,000 clones in the sample; around four fifths occur only once, and 0.8% to 0.95% lies in the top ten.

Sequencing was done on a sample of peripheral blood. The rearrangement uses TRBV30 and TRBJ1-3, with D perhaps matching TRBD1 (6 bases). The source is a man between 60 and 70 years old with COVID-19, enrolled during active disease. The CDR3, as DNA: TGTGCCTGGACCTTAGGGCAGGGGGGAAACACCATATATTTT. Translated: CAWTLGQGGNTIYF.